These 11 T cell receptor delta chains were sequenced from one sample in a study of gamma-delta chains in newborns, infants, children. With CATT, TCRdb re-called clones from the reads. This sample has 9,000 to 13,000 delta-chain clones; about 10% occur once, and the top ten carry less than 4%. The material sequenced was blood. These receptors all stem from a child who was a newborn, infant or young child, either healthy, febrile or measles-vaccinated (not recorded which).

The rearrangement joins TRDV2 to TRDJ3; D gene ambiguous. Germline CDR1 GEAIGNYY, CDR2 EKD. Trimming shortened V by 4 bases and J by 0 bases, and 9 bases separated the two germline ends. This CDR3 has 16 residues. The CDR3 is CACDLASSWDTRQMFF. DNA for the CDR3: TGTGCCTGTGATTTAGCTAGCTCCTGGGACACCCGACAGATGTTTTTC.

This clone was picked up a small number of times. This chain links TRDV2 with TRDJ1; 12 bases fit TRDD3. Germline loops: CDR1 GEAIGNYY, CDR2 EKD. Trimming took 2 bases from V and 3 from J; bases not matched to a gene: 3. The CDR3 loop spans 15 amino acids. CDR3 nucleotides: TGTGCCTGTGACAAGCTGGGGGATACGGCCGATAAACTCATCTTT. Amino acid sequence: CACDKLGDTADKLIF.

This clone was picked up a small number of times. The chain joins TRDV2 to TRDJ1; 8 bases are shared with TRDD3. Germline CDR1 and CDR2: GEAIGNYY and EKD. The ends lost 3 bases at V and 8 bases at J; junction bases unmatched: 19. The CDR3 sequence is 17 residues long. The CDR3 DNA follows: TGTGCCTGTGACGCGATTGAAGTTGGGGGATCCGGGATGAAACTCATCTTT. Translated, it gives CACDAIEVGGSGMKLIF.

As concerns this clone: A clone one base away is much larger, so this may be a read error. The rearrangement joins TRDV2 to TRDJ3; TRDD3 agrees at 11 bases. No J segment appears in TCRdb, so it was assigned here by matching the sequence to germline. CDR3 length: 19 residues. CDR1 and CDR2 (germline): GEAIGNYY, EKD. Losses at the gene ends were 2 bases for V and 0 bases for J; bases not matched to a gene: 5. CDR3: CACDKVLGDISWDTRQMFF. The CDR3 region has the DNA TGTGCCTGTGACAAAGTACTGGGGGATATCTCCTGGGACACCCGACAGATGTTTTTC.

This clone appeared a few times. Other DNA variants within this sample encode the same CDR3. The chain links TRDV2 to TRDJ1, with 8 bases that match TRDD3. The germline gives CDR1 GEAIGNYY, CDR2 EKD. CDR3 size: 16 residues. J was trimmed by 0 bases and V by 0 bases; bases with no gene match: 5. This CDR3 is CACDTVGGGYTDKLIF. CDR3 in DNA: TGTGCCTGTGACACCGTGGGTGGGGGATACACCGATAAACTCATCTTT.

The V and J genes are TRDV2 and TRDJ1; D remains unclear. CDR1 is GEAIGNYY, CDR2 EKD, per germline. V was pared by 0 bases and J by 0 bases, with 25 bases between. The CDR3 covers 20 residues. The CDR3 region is CACDTVGIPGPAGDTDKLIF. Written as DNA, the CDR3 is TGTGCCTGTGACACCGTCGGAATTCCGGGGCCTGCCGGGGACACCGATAAACTCATCTTT.

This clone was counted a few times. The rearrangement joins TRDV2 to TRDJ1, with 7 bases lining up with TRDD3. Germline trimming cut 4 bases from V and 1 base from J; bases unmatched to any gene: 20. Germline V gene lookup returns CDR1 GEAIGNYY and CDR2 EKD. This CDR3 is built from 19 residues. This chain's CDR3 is CACEGMRTAGGLLTDKLIF. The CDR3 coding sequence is TGTGCCTGTGAGGGGATGAGAACTGCTGGGGGTCTTCTCACCGATAAACTCATCTTT.

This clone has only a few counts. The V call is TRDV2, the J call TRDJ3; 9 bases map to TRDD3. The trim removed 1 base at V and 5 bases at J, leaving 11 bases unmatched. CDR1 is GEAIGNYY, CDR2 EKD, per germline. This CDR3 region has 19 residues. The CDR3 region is CACDTSFGDTFRDTRQMFF. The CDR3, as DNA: TGTGCCTGTGACACATCATTCGGGGATACGTTCCGGGACACCCGACAGATGTTTTTC.

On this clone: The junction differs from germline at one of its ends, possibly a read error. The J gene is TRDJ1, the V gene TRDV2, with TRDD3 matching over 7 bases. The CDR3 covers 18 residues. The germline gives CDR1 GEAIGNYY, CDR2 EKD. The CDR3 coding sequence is TGTGCCTGTGACACCTTAAACAACTGGGGCCTCCACACCGATAAATTCATCTTT. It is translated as CACDTLNNWGLHTDKFIF.

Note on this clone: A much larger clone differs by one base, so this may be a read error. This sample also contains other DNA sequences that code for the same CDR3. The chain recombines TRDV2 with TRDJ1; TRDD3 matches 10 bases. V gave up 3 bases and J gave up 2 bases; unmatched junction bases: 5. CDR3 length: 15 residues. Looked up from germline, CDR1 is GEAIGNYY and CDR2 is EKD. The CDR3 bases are TGTGCCTGTGACGCCTTACTGGGGGATACCGATAAACTCATCTTT. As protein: CACDALLGDTDKLIF.

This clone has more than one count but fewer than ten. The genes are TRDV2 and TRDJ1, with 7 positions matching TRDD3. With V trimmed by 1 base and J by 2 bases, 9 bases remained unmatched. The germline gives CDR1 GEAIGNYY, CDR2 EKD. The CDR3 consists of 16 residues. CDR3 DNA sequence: TGTGCCTGTGACACTCTGGGGGCAAGAGGAACCGATAAACTCATCTTT. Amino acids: CACDTLGARGTDKLIF.